The next 7 T cell receptor beta chains were all read from a single sample in a study of human T cells and chemical hapten exposure. Time point in this sample: patch test 1, 2 weeks after DPC sensitization. The treatment was: therapeutic diphenylcyclopropenone sensitization with weekly scalp DPC. From the RACE reads, TCRdb called clonotypes with MiXCR, one entry per CDR3 protein. Among a few hundred thousand distinct CDR3 sequences listed, around 5% were seen once. This specimen was whole blood, taken in connection with sensitization to the hapten diphenylcyclopropenone (DPC). The receptors come from a woman aged 50 to 65 with alopecia areata. Some clones in this sample may be carry-over from other donors' samples.

This clonotype was detected a few times. The chain combines TRBV24-1 with TRBJ1-5; D is undetermined. The CDR3 is 12 amino acids. The V gene lost 9 bases and the J gene lost 3 bases, with 8 bases spanning the gap. CDR1 is KGHDR, CDR2 SFDVKD, per germline. CDR3 coding DNA: TGTGCCACCCAAGATCACAATCAGCCCCAGCATTTT. Amino acids: CATQDHNQPQHF.

This chain connects TRBV29-1 to TRBJ1-2; tentatively, D is TRBD1 (5 bases). V was pared by 4 bases and J by 4 bases, with 13 bases between. This CDR3 is 13 amino acids long. In germline, CDR1 is SQVTM, CDR2 ANQGSEA. The CDR3 protein is CSVGHRTGYGYTF. CDR3 sequence (DNA): TGCAGCGTTGGACACAGGACTGGCTATGGCTACACCTTC.

The chain has TRBV7-2 and TRBJ1-1; 8 nucleotides line up with TRBD1. The germline gives CDR1 SGHTA, CDR2 FQGNSA. CDR3 length: 16 residues. V gave up 0 bases and J gave up 5 bases; unmatched junction bases: 8. The CDR3 DNA sequence: TGTGCCAGCAGCTTAGCCCAGACAGGGGCGTGGACTGAAGCTTTCTTT. Amino acid sequence: CASSLAQTGAWTEAFF.

The table lists this clonotype with many counts. The chain recombines TRBV20-1 with TRBJ1-1, with D unresolved. V lost 7 bases, J lost 11 bases, and 11 bases lay in between. CDR1 and CDR2 (germline): DFQATT, SNEGSKA (reference sequence). The CDR3 totals 9 residues. CDR3 sequence reads: CSVSVNAFF. CDR3 in DNA: TGCAGTGTATCGGTCAACGCTTTCTTT.

This clonotype was counted at least ten times. This chain uses TRBV28 with TRBJ2-7; possibly TRBD1 for D (7 bases). Germline loops: CDR1 MDHEN, CDR2 SYDVKM. This CDR3 region has 14 residues. V lost 6 bases, J lost 5 bases, and 17 bases lay in between. The CDR3 loop reads CASSRGTARNEQYF. DNA of the CDR3: TGTGCCAGCAGCCGCGGGACAGCGAGAAACGAGCAGTACTTC. Drawing the rest from reference TRBV28 and TRBJ2-7, the complete variable domain is DVKVTQSSRYLVKRTGEKVFLECVQDMDHENMFWYRQDPGLGLRLIYFSYDVKMKEKGDIPEGYSVSREKKERFSLILESASTNQTSMYLCASSRGTARNEQYFGPGTRLTVT.

This clonotype was counted between two and nine times. The genes are TRBV29-1 and TRBJ2-3; weak D call: TRBD2 (6 bases). V lost 3 bases, J lost 4 bases, and 17 bases lay in between. CDR1 SQVTM and CDR2 ANQGSEA come from the germline V gene. The CDR3 extends over 15 amino acids. CDR3 bases: TGCAGCGTTGAGGGGGACGGGAGTTTCTCAGATACGCAGTATTTT. Its protein product is CSVEGDGSFSDTQYF.

This clonotype was recorded many times. The rearrangement uses TRBV5-1 and TRBJ1-2; the match to TRBD1 covers 7 bases. The CDR3 is made up of 16 amino acids. The germline CDR1 and CDR2 sequences are SGHRS and YFSETQ. The junction had 7 bases not matched to a gene; V was cut back by 0 bases and J by 2 bases. The CDR3 DNA reads TGCGCCAGCAGCTTGGAGGTATGGGACAGCAACTATGGCTACACCTTC. This codes for CASSLEVWDSNYGYTF.